This TCR beta chain was sequenced during a study of Ad26.COV2.S vaccination and SARS-CoV-2 variants. V lost 1 base to trimming and J lost 6 bases; unmatched junction nucleotides: 6. The CDR3 length is 17 residues. Germline V gene lookup returns CDR1 SGHAT and CDR2 FQNNGV. Regarding treatment: roughly 19 received Ad26.COV2.S at low or high dose, single or two shots; several received placebo; per-sample allocation not given. Collection of samples fell on day 63 after the first vaccine or placebo injection. Adults aged 18-55 years in Boston included the donor. Assay: immunoSEQ multiplex PCR; the TCRdb copy retains only in-frame clones and omits some. The data hold almost 400,000 clones, with about 89% observed a single time.

This TCR derives from a person between 18 and 65 years old who received the Ad26.COV2.S COVID-19 vaccine or a placebo. V and J are TRBV11-2 and TRBJ2-1; 13 bases map to TRBD2. This material consisted of peripheral blood, taken in a trial of Ad26.COV2.S vaccine versus placebo. As DNA, the CDR3 is TGTGCCAGCAGCTTAGCAAGGGGACTAGCGGGAATCAATGAGCAGTTCTTC. The encoded protein is CASSLARGLAGINEQFF. The variable domain in full, completed from reference TRBV11-2 and TRBJ2-1, reads EAGVAQSPRYKIIEKRQSVAFWCNPISGHATLYWYQQILGQGPKLLIQFQNNGVVDDSQLPKDRFSAERLKGVDSTLKIQPAKLEDSAVYLCASSLARGLAGINEQFFGPGTRLTVL.